Below, 32 T cell receptor beta chains from the same sample are listed, as sequenced in a study of Graves' ophthalmopathy and Graves' hyperthyroidism. TCR beta CDR3 amplification used RNA transcripts. First-round RT-PCR used HTBI primers; second-round multiplex PCR followed. In TCRdb, the multiplex PCR reads were re-called with MiXCR into one record per CDR3 protein. Of 650,000 to 900,000 distinct CDR3 sequences in the sample, roughly two fifths were seen once. Sequencing was carried out using peripheral blood. The receptors come from an adult man with Graves' ophthalmopathy.

This clonotype was counted ten times or more. The gene calls are TRBV10-2 and TRBJ2-5, with D perhaps TRBD1 or TRBD2 (5 bases each). CDR3 size: 15 residues. The germline gives CDR1 WSHSY, CDR2 SAAADI. The V and J ends lost 0 bases and 1 base respectively, with 9 bases between them. The CDR3 coding sequence is TGCGCCAGCAGTGAGTCTCTAGGGACCCAAGAGACCCAGTACTTC. It translates to CASSESLGTQETQYF.

This clonotype has only a few counts. This sequence joins TRBV6-6 and TRBJ2-7; TRBD1 matches 8 bases. The CDR3 is 16 residues long. CDR1 and CDR2 (germline): MNHNY, SVGAGI (reference sequence). With 0 bases clipped from V and 0 bases from J, the junction kept 4 bases outside the gene matches. Here the CDR3 DNA reads TGTGCCAGCAGTTACTCCGGGGGACAGGCCTCCTACGAGCAGTACTTC. It translates to CASSYSGGQASYEQYF.

This sequence joins TRBV12-3 or TRBV12-4 and TRBJ2-7; 9 bases agree with TRBD1. The CDR3 covers 16 residues. V lost 6 bases, J lost 3 bases, and 12 bases stayed unmatched. CDR3 sequence reads: CASSVTDPGQGYEQYF. Written as DNA, the CDR3 is TGTGCCAGCAGCGTGACTGACCCGGGACAGGGCTACGAGCAGTACTTC.

The chain carries TRBV5-1 and TRBJ1-4; no clear D gene. Germline V gene sequence: CDR1 SGHRS, CDR2 YFSETQ. V lost 1 base to trimming and J lost 7 bases, with 11 bases between them. The CDR3 sequence is 14 residues long. CDR3 sequence (DNA): TGCGCCAGCAGCTTGTTAGGTCCGAGTGAAAAACTGTTTTTT. This translates into CASSLLGPSEKLFF. Full variable domain (outside the CDR3, taken from reference TRBV5-1 and TRBJ1-4): KAGVTQTPRYLIKTRGQQVTLSCSPISGHRSVSWYQQTPGQGLQFLFEYFSETQRNKGNFPGRFSGRQFSNSRSEMNVSTLELGDSALYLCASSLLGPSEKLFFGSGTQLSVL.

The V call is TRBV20-1, the J call TRBJ2-5, with TRBD2 identical over 11 bases. This CDR3 contains 14 residues. Germline V CDR1 and CDR2: DFQATT, SNEGSKA (reference sequence). This CDR3 reads CSALAGGIQETQYF. CDR3 in DNA: TGCAGCGCTCTAGCGGGAGGCATCCAAGAGACCCAGTACTTC.

The rearrangement links TRBV7-9 to TRBJ2-2; D ambiguous. CDR3 length equals 13 residues. Per the germline V gene, CDR1 is SEHNR and CDR2 is FQNEAQ (reference sequence). V gave up 3 bases and J gave up 7 bases, with 9 bases separating them. CDR3 amino acids: CASSLVVDGELFF. In DNA form, the CDR3 reads TGTGCCAGCAGCTTGGTCGTGGACGGGGAGCTGTTTTTT.

This chain joins TRBV10-3 and TRBJ2-6, with D maybe TRBD1 (5 bases). Germline-derived CDR1 and CDR2 are ENHRY and SYGVKD. CDR3 length: 14 residues. Trimming left V 3 bases short and J 4 bases short, with 7 bases between. The CDR3 sequence: CAISDYRGANVLTF. The CDR3, as DNA: TGTGCCATCAGTGATTACAGGGGGGCCAACGTCCTGACTTTC.

This clonotype was found many times. The chain joins TRBV20-1 to TRBJ1-1; D perhaps matches TRBD1 (5 bases). The CDR3 is 17 amino acids. The ends were cut back, 4 bases at V and 0 bases at J, with 21 bases in the middle. The germline gives CDR1 DFQATT, CDR2 SNEGSKA (reference sequence). Here the CDR3 DNA reads TGCAGTGCTAATCGAAGGGGATCCGTGCCCATGAACACTGAAGCTTTCTTT. It translates to CSANRRGSVPMNTEAFF.

V usage is TRBV10-3 and J usage is TRBJ2-3; D not resolved. The CDR3 contains 15 residues. V was trimmed by 6 bases and J by 1 base, leaving 14 bases between them. Germline CDR1 and CDR2: ENHRY and SYGVKD. CDR3: CAIRRPEYGTDTQYF. In DNA form, the CDR3 reads TGTGCCATCAGGAGACCAGAGTATGGCACAGATACGCAGTATTTT.

As regards this clonotype: At one end the junction does not follow the germline gene, possibly because of a read error. J is TRBJ2-3 and V is TRBV7-3; 9 bases line up with TRBD2. This CDR3 is built from 16 residues. Germline assignment: CDR1 SGHTA and CDR2 FQGTGA. Here the CDR3 reads CASSLNSGSWVDTRYF. CDR3 DNA: TGTGCCAGCAGCCTTAATAGCGGGAGCTGGGTTGATACGCGGTATTTT.

The chain links TRBV4-2 to TRBJ2-6, with D possibly being TRBD2 (7 bases). CDR1 LGHNA and CDR2 YNFKEQ come from the germline V gene. V dropped 3 bases and J dropped 2 bases, with 11 bases sitting between them. The CDR3 is made up of 16 amino acids. CDR3 in amino acids: CASSQGEGAGANVLTF. CDR3 coding DNA: TGTGCCAGCAGCCAGGGGGAGGGGGCTGGGGCCAACGTCCTGACTTTC.

A note on this clonotype: The conserved final phenylalanine or tryptophan is absent from the CDR3, which likely points to a read error. The CDR3 region has the DNA TGTGCCAGCACAGGGCAGGATTATGGCTACACCCTC. Protein product: CASTGQDYGYTL. The chain carries TRBV2 and TRBJ1-2; D possibly corresponds to TRBD1 (5 bases). V was pared by 7 bases and J by 5 bases, with 11 bases between. The CDR3 is 12 amino acids. Germline V CDR1 and CDR2: SNHLY, FYNNEI.

Concerning this clonotype: The missing conserved phenylalanine or tryptophan at the end of this CDR3 makes a read error likely. It is unclear where the CDR3 begins or ends on the DNA, so no DNA is shown, and the CDR3 is as TCRdb lists it. The rearrangement joins TRBV9 to TRBJ2-6; whether TRBD2, the table's D call, matches the DNA was not checked. Per the germline V gene, CDR1 is SGDLS and CDR2 is YYNGEE. A total of 8 residues make up the CDR3, ends included. This chain's CDR3 is CASSARSG.

At least ten counts were recorded for this clonotype. This sequence joins TRBV12-3 or TRBV12-4 and TRBJ2-6; D gene ambiguous. The germline V and J ends were trimmed by 2 bases and 0 bases, with 8 bases remaining between them. There are 16 residues in the CDR3. This CDR3 is CASSLMAGSGANVLTF. The CDR3 nucleotides are TGTGCCAGCAGTTTAATGGCAGGCTCTGGGGCCAACGTCCTGACTTTC.

This clonotype has ten or more counts. The chain employs TRBV20-1 and TRBJ2-5; D unresolved. CDR1 is DFQATT, CDR2 SNEGSKA, per germline (reference sequence). V was clipped by 5 bases and J by 1 base, with 5 bases between them. The CDR3 is 11 amino acids. CDR3 in amino acids: CSAEAQETQYF. DNA of the CDR3: TGCAGTGCTGAGGCCCAAGAGACCCAGTACTTC.

As for this clonotype: The junction shows a germline mismatch at one end, possibly a read error. This chain links TRBV24-1 with TRBJ1-5; 8 bases fit TRBD1. The CDR3 is 13 residues long. The germline V gene encodes CDR1 KGHDR and CDR2 SFDVKD. The CDR3 protein is CATTDREDQPQHF. CDR3 sequence (DNA): TGTGCTACCACGGACAGGGAGGATCAGCCCCAGCATTTT.

V and J are TRBV10-3 and TRBJ2-3; D remains unclear. Germline CDR1 ENHRY, CDR2 SYGVKD. The CDR3 is made up of 12 amino acids. V lost 7 bases and J 6 bases, leaving 11 bases between the germline ends. CDR3 coding DNA: TGTGCCATCAAATCGCCATGGGATACGCAGTATTTT. Its protein is CAIKSPWDTQYF.

The chain is built from TRBV29-1 and TRBJ2-7; perhaps D is TRBD1 or TRBD2 (5 bases each). V shed 8 bases and J shed 3 bases, with 11 bases lying between them. Germline values: CDR1 SQVTM, CDR2 ANQGSEA. The CDR3 has 11 amino acids. DNA of the CDR3: TGCAGCAAGGGGACCAGCTACGAGCAGTACTTC. Its protein is CSKGTSYEQYF.

This clonotype was picked up a small number of times. Germline and junction disagree at one end, which may indicate a read error. V usage is TRBV7-2 and J usage is TRBJ2-7; 10 positions match TRBD1. The CDR3 contains 17 residues. CDR1 SGHTA and CDR2 FQGNSA come from the germline V gene. For the CDR3, the DNA is TGCGCCAGCAGCCCGACGCCCCGGGACAGGGGACCCTACGAGCAGTACTTC. Translation gives CASSPTPRDRGPYEQYF.

V and J are TRBV2 and TRBJ2-7; D assignment may be TRBD1 or TRBD2 (5 bases each). The CDR3 runs to 14 residues. Germline values: CDR1 SNHLY, CDR2 FYNNEI. V was cut by 6 bases and J by 2 bases, with 14 bases left in between. The CDR3 bases are TGTGCCAGCAGCGGGGCAGGGCCACCCTACGAGCAGTACTTC. Its translation is CASSGAGPPYEQYF. The complete variable domain, with remaining parts taken from reference TRBV2 and TRBJ2-7, reads EPEVTQTPSHQVTQMGQEVILRCVPISNHLYFYWYRQILGQKVEFLVSFYNNEISEKSEIFDDQFSVERPDGSNFTLKIRSTKLEDSAMYFCASSGAGPPYEQYFGPGTRLTVT.

The chain combines TRBV9 with TRBJ1-6; no clear D gene. The germline V gene has CDR1 SGDLS and CDR2 YYNGEE. V was trimmed by 7 bases and J by 6 bases, leaving 14 bases between them. CDR3 length: 14 residues. The CDR3 reads CASSPEGFNSPLHF. Here the CDR3 DNA reads TGTGCCAGCTCACCAGAGGGATTTAATTCACCCCTCCACTTT.

In its sample, this clonotype was seen many times. The chain employs TRBV4-1 and TRBJ1-2; no clear D. Trimming stripped 0 bases from V and 8 bases from J, with 7 bases between. The CDR3 is 12 amino acids. Germline assignment: CDR1 MGHRA and CDR2 YSYEKL. CDR3 bases: TGCGCCAGCAGCCAAGATGGCGGCGGCTACACCTTC. Its protein product is CASSQDGGGYTF.

This clonotype was observed at least ten times. The rearrangement uses TRBV7-2 and TRBJ2-7; 9 nucleotides agree with TRBD2. The germline V gene encodes CDR1 SGHTA and CDR2 FQGNSA. V dropped 4 bases and J dropped 0; count of bases not matched to a gene: 7. The CDR3 has 16 amino acids. The chain's CDR3 is CASSSDSGGTSYEQYF. The CDR3 bases are TGTGCCAGCAGCTCGGATAGCGGGGGTACCTCCTACGAGCAGTACTTC.

In its sample, this clonotype was seen a few times. The V gene is TRBV10-2, the J gene TRBJ1-5, with no clear D. The CDR3 consists of 13 residues. The V end lost 6 bases, the J end lost 11 bases, and 17 bases lay between the germline ends. The germline gives CDR1 WSHSY, CDR2 SAAADI. The CDR3 region is CASSQDLGRTQHF. The CDR3 coding sequence is TGCGCCAGCAGCCAAGATCTGGGGAGGACCCAGCATTTT.

The chain recombines TRBV12-3 or TRBV12-4 with TRBJ1-2; D is perhaps TRBD1 (6 bases). The CDR3 spans 13 residues. Trimming shortened V by 8 bases and J by 8 bases, and 18 bases separated the two germline ends. CDR3 loop: CASSPRQDMGYTF. The CDR3 nucleotides read TGTGCCAGCTCACCTAGACAGGATATGGGCTACACCTTC.

V and J are TRBV20-1 and TRBJ1-5; TRBD1 agrees at 8 bases. Per germline, CDR1 DFQATT and CDR2 SNEGSKA (reference sequence). The CDR3 runs 15 residues. The V and J ends lost 4 bases and 8 bases, in that order; junction bases with no gene match: 13. The CDR3 protein is CSAIPDGTGLKPQHF. The CDR3 DNA is TGCAGTGCTATACCTGACGGGACAGGTTTAAAGCCCCAGCATTTT.

The gene calls are TRBV20-1 and TRBJ1-5; D is possibly TRBD1 (5 bases). Between the trimmed V and J ends, which lost 2 bases and 5 bases, there was a span of 25 bases. Germline V CDR1 and CDR2: DFQATT, SNEGSKA (reference sequence). The CDR3 extends over 18 amino acids. This CDR3 reads CSARRGRRAGYGYQPQHF. CDR3 in DNA: TGCAGTGCTAGACGGGGGAGACGTGCCGGGTACGGCTATCAGCCCCAGCATTTT.

This clonotype was picked up many times. The chain is built from TRBV2 and TRBJ2-2; weak D call: TRBD2 (5 bases). CDR1 is SNHLY, CDR2 FYNNEI, per germline. CDR3 length: 15 residues. The germline V and J ends were trimmed by 8 bases and 3 bases, with 16 bases remaining between them. As DNA, the CDR3 is TGTGCCAGCGAATTGGTTAGCGTCGACACCGGGGAGCTGTTTTTT. As protein: CASELVSVDTGELFF.

This clonotype was counted between two and nine times. An end of the junction does not agree with germline; a read error may underlie this. The chain recombines TRBV10-2 with TRBJ1-2; the D gene is possibly TRBD1 (5 bases). CDR3 size: 14 residues. Germline V gene sequence: CDR1 WSHSY, CDR2 SAAADI. As DNA, the CDR3 is TGTGCCAGCAGCCAAGATAGATTGGGGGGAGGCTACACCTTC. It codes for CASSQDRLGGGYTF.

This clonotype has ten or more counts. The chain is built from TRBV7-9 and TRBJ1-2, with a weak D call TRBD1 (5 bases). The CDR3 is 14 amino acids. CDR1 and CDR2 from the germline V gene are SEHNR and FQNEAQ (reference sequence). Trimming removed 7 bases from V and 0 bases from J, with 12 bases in between. The DNA for the CDR3 is TGTGCCAGCACCGGGGCAGCGTCTAACTATGGCTACACCTTC. Encoded protein: CASTGAASNYGYTF.

The chain carries TRBV2 and TRBJ1-5; no clear D. The CDR3 is made up of 16 amino acids. The germline V gene encodes CDR1 SNHLY and CDR2 FYNNEI. V was pared by 0 bases and J by 2 bases, with 11 bases between. The CDR3: CASSEARAQGNQPQHF. In DNA, the CDR3 is TGTGCCAGCAGTGAAGCCCGAGCCCAGGGCAATCAGCCCCAGCATTTT.

This clonotype was counted ten times or more. This chain links TRBV7-8 with TRBJ2-7; tentative D call: TRBD2 (6 bases). Germline V gene lookup returns CDR1 SGHVS and CDR2 FQNEAQ. V dropped 5 bases and J dropped 2 bases, with 10 bases sitting between them. This CDR3 has 13 amino acids. CDR3 sequence: CASSRGLTYEQYF. As DNA, the CDR3 is TGTGCCAGCAGCAGGGGACTCACCTACGAGCAGTACTTC.